These 14 T cell receptor beta chains share one sample of origin, sequenced in a study of lymphopenia after photon versus proton radiotherapy. Clones were read by immunoSEQ multiplex PCR, and TCRdb kept only the in-frame ones, dropping some. Here the sample spans roughly 15,000 clones, under 90% being singletons. Sequenced material: peripheral blood, taken from a patient treated with proton-based radiotherapy. The receptors were gathered from a man between 65 and 85 years old with pancreatic cancer.

V usage is TRBV10-2 and J usage is TRBJ1-4; no clear D gene. The V end lost 5 bases, the J end lost 2 bases, and 6 bases lay between the germline ends. This CDR3 has 13 residues. Germline lookup yields CDR1 WSHSY and CDR2 SAAADI. The CDR3, as DNA: TGCGCCAGCAGTTGGTTGACTAATGAAAAACTGTTTTTT. This codes for CASSWLTNEKLFF.

The CDR3 sequence is CSVMLSGIGNEQFF. The DNA for the CDR3 is TGCAGCGTGATGCTTAGCGGGATTGGCAATGAGCAGTTCTTC. The V and J genes are TRBV29-1 and TRBJ2-1, with 8 positions matching TRBD2. The germline V gene has CDR1 SQVTM and CDR2 ANQGSEA. V lost 6 bases, J lost 6 bases, and 10 bases stayed unmatched. The CDR3 has 14 amino acids.

The chain links TRBV2 to TRBJ1-1, with D perhaps matching TRBD1 (5 bases). Germline values: CDR1 SNHLY, CDR2 FYNNEI. The CDR3 contains 16 residues. Deletions cut 6 bases from V and 4 bases from J, with 21 bases between. The CDR3 nucleotides are TGTGCCAGCAGGTTGGAGTTGGGGGATGAAAGCACTGAAGCTTTCTTT. Its translation is CASRLELGDESTEAFF.

The chain is built from TRBV11-2 and TRBJ1-3; 8 nucleotides agree with TRBD1. Germline lookup yields CDR1 SGHAT and CDR2 FQNNGV. The junction had 8 bases not matched to a gene; V was cut back by 4 bases and J by 3 bases. This CDR3 region has 16 residues. The CDR3 sequence is CASSWDRTTDGNTIYF. DNA for the CDR3: TGTGCCAGCAGCTGGGACAGGACAACCGATGGAAACACCATATATTTT.

V and J are TRBV5-1 and TRBJ1-3; D is uncertain. The germline CDR1 and CDR2 sequences are SGHRS and YFSETQ. The CDR3 loop spans 14 amino acids. Between the trimmed V and J ends, which lost 0 bases and 0 bases, there was a span of 4 bases. The CDR3 reads CASSLGISGNTIYF. DNA for the CDR3: TGCGCCAGCAGCTTGGGGATCTCTGGAAACACCATATATTTT.

This sequence joins TRBV18 and TRBJ2-2; D might be TRBD2 (6 bases). V lost 5 bases and J 0 bases, leaving 13 bases between the germline ends. The CDR3 loop spans 16 amino acids. Germline V gene lookup returns CDR1 KGHSH and CDR2 LQKENI. The CDR3 DNA reads as TGTGCCAGCTCAATGGGTAGCGGTGCGAACACCGGGGAGCTGTTTTTT. Residues: CASSMGSGANTGELFF.

The chain links TRBV5-1 to TRBJ1-2; 7 positions agree with TRBD1. The CDR3 has 14 amino acids. The V segment lost 4 bases and the J segment 2 bases; nucleotides outside the gene matches: 5. Germline loops: CDR1 SGHRS, CDR2 YFSETQ. As DNA, the CDR3 is TGCGCCAGCAGCCCCCTACAGGGGAACTATGGCTACACCTTC. Translation: CASSPLQGNYGYTF. The variable domain in full, completed from reference TRBV5-1 and TRBJ1-2, reads KAGVTQTPRYLIKTRGQQVTLSCSPISGHRSVSWYQQTPGQGLQFLFEYFSETQRNKGNFPGRFSGRQFSNSRSEMNVSTLELGDSALYLCASSPLQGNYGYTFGSGTRLTVV.

This chain uses TRBV9 with TRBJ2-2; tentatively, D is TRBD1 (6 bases). Trimming stripped 1 base from V and 4 bases from J, with 11 bases between. The CDR3 extends over 15 amino acids. The V gene's germline CDR1 is SGDLS and CDR2 YYNGEE. The DNA of the CDR3 is TGTGCCAGCAGCGTAACAGGGATAGGCACCGGGGAGCTGTTTTTT. Its translation: CASSVTGIGTGELFF.

The CDR3 DNA reads TGTGCCTGGAGTAACGGTTTCGATTTTAACTATGGCTACACCTTC. Translated: CAWSNGFDFNYGYTF. The chain uses TRBV30 and TRBJ1-2; D is undetermined. This CDR3 has 15 amino acids. The V end lost 2 bases, the J end lost 1 base, and 14 bases lay between the germline ends. The V gene's germline CDR1 is GTSNPN and CDR2 SVGIG (reference sequence).

The CDR3 coding sequence is TGTGCCAGCAGCCAAGTCTACTCCTCTGGAAACACCATATATTTT. Amino acid sequence: CASSQVYSSGNTIYF. The chain links TRBV14 to TRBJ1-3; D remains unclear. In germline, CDR1 is SGHDN, CDR2 FVKESK. This CDR3 spans 15 amino acids. V lost 1 base, J lost 0 bases, and 7 bases lay in between.

This clone has a handful of counts. The chain carries TRBV6-5 and TRBJ1-1; no firm D call. The V and J ends lost 6 bases and 5 bases respectively, with 13 bases between them. This CDR3 comprises 13 residues. Germline CDR1 and CDR2: MNHEY and SVGAGI. DNA for the CDR3: TGTGCCAGCAGCCCCGGGTTGGGTACTGAAGCTTTCTTT. Translated, it gives CASSPGLGTEAFF.

The rearrangement joins TRBV5-5 to TRBJ2-6; 10 bases are shared with TRBD1. Germline CDR1 SGHKS, CDR2 YYEKEE (reference sequence). The ends lost 4 bases at V and 4 bases at J; junction bases unmatched: 8. The CDR3 has 17 residues. The CDR3: CASSADRGILGANVLTF. In nucleotides, the CDR3 is TGTGCCAGCAGCGCGGACAGGGGGATCCTGGGGGCCAACGTCCTGACTTTC.

V is TRBV5-1 and J is TRBJ1-1; D might be TRBD1 (6 bases). Germline V CDR1 and CDR2: SGHRS, YFSETQ. Trimming pared 2 bases from V and 1 base from J, leaving 9 bases between. The CDR3 runs to 14 residues. CDR3 in amino acids: CASSFTGPNTEAFF. The CDR3 region has the DNA TGCGCCAGCAGCTTCACAGGGCCGAACACTGAAGCTTTCTTT.

The chain couples TRBV6-1 to TRBJ1-1, with D possibly matching TRBD1 (5 bases). With 5 bases removed from V and 10 bases from J, the gap between germline ends came to 17 bases. Germline V gives CDR1 MNHNS, CDR2 SASEGT. CDR3 length: 13 residues. Here the CDR3 reads CASSLRGVGRAFF. As DNA, the CDR3 is TGTGCCAGCAGTCTTCGGGGGGTAGGGCGAGCTTTCTTT.